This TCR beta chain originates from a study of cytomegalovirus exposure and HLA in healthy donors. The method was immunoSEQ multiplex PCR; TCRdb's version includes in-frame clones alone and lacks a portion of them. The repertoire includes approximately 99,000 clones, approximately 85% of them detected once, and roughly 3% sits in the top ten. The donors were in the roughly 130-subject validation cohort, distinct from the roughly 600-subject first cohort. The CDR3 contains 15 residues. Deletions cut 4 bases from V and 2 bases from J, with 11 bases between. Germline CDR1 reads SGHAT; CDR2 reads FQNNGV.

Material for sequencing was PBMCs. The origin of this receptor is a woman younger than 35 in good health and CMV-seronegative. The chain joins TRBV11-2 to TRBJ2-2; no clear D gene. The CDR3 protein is CASSWVQVNTGELFF. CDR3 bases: TGTGCCAGCAGCTGGGTCCAGGTCAACACCGGGGAGCTGTTTTTT.